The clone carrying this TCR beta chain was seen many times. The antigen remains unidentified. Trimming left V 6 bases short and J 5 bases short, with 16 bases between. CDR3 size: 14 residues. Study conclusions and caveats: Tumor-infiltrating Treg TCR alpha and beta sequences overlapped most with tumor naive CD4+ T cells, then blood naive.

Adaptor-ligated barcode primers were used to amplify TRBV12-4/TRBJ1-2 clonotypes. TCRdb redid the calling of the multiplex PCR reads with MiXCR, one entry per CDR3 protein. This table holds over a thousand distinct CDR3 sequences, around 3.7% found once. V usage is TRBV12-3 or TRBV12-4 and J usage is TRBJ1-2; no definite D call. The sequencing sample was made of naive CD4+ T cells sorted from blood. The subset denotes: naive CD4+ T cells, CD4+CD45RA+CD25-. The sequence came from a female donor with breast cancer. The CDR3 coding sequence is TGTGCCAGCAGCCCCGCGGAGGGTGGATATGGCTACACCTTC. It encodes CASSPAEGGYGYTF.